This TCR beta chain derives from a study of T cell repertoires in cytomegalovirus infection. Study observations and caveats: Ex vivo responses were dominated by HLA-C-restricted CMV-specific TCR beta clonotypes.

TCRdb re-analysed the reads in MiXCR, keeping a single row per CDR3 protein. This table has about 300,000 distinct CDR3 sequences, around 9.6% appearing once. About this clonotype: What it binds is not known. A much larger clone lies a single base off, so this may be a read error.

Germline-derived CDR1 and CDR2 are KGHDR and SFDVKD. This CDR3 spans 13 amino acids. Material: PBMCs. The V and J genes are TRBV24-1 and TRBJ2-3, with 7 positions matching TRBD1. This TCR was sampled from a human donor in good health (CMV status not recorded). Some clones in this sample may be carry-over from other donors' samples. The CDR3 sequence: CATSDFGTDTQNF. In DNA form, the CDR3 reads TGTGCCACCAGTGATTTCGGGACAGATACGCAGAATTTT.